The sequence of this TCR beta chain was determined in a study of PD-1 blockade in classical Hodgkin lymphoma. Clones were sequenced by immunoSEQ multiplex PCR, and TCRdb holds only the in-frame ones, with some missing. The sample contains more than 9,500 clones, about 85% of which appear only once. The CDR3 sequence is 16 residues long. V shed 4 bases, J shed 1 base, and the junction held 6 bases outside the gene matches. The germline CDR1 and CDR2 sequences are SEHNR and FQNEAQ (reference sequence). The sample's time point: cycle 4 day 1 (C4D1), after around six weeks of nivolumab. Relapses following autologous stem cell transplantation were seen in all patients, with brentuximab vedotin exposure varying. Thawed PBMCs were the source of CD8+ T cells, obtained through magnetic negative selection.

The sequencing here drew on CD8+ T cells from blood, taken before the fourth cycle of nivolumab. This chain connects TRBV7-9 to TRBJ2-4; 8 nucleotides line up with TRBD1. The receptor's source is a human donor with classical Hodgkin lymphoma. The donor label of this sample is uncertain. The CDR3 is CASSYWTGWAKNIQYF. The DNA of the CDR3 is TGTGCCAGCAGCTATTGGACAGGGTGGGCCAAAAACATTCAGTACTTC.